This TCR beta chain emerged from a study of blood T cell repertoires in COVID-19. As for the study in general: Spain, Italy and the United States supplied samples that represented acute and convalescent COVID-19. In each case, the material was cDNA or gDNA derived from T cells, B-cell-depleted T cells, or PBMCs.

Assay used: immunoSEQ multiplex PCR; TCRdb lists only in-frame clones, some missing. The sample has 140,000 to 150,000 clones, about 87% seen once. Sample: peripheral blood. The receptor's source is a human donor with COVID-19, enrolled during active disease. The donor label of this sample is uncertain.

CDR3 region: CAISDGTSSIQYF. The CDR3 region has the DNA TGTGCCATCAGTGATGGGACTAGCAGTATTCAGTACTTC. The V and J genes are TRBV10-3 and TRBJ2-4; 9 bases line up with TRBD2. The V gene end was trimmed by 3 bases and the J gene end by 10 bases; junction bases not matched to a gene: 4. The CDR3 is made up of 13 amino acids. CDR1 is ENHRY and CDR2 is SYGVKD in the germline V gene.